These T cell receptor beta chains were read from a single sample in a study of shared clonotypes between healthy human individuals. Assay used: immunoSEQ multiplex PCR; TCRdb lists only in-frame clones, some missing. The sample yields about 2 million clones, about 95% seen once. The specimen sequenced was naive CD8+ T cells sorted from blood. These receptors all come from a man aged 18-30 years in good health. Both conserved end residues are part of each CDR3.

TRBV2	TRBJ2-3	CASRENMGLPDTQYF
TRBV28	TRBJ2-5	CASSTPTGVAQETQYF
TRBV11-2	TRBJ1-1	CASTLGVLELNTEAFF
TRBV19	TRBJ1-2	CASSMTGVDSYTF
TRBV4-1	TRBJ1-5	CASGTLNQPQHF
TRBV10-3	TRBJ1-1	CAISEEGNTEAFF
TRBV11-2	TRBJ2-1	CASSLYNGMDPNNEQFF
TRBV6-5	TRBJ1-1	CASSPTGVGTEAFF
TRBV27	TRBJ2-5	CASSTYPPPGGSQETQYF
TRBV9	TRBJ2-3	CASSAIMDRATDTQYF
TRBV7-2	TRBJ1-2	CASSRPEMGQSYGYTF
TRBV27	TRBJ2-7	CASSLSSDGLLEQYF
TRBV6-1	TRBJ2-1	CASGTVYNEQFF
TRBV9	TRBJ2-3	CASSASGLGVTDTQYF
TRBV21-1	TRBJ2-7	CASSKVWDRTYEQYF
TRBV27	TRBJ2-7	CASSPGGPISYEQYF
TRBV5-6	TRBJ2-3	CASRPFANRGDPDTQYF
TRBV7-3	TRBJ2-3	CASSLTAGLTGVTDTQYF
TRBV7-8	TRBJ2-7	CASSLFGGEYEQYF
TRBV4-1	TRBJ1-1	CASRTAGTGGEKAEAFF
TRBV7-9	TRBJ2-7	CASSYSGDYEQYF
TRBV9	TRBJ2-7	CASSVDQGPIEQYF
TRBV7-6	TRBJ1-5	CASSLETGNQPQHF
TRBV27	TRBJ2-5	CASSARQVNQETQYF
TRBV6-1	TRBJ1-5	CASSERPYSLVPEPQHF
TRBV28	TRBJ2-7	CASSLPPRGTWSYEQYF
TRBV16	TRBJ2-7	CASRGLAVYEQYF
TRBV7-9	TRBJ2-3	CASSLDGGSADTQYF
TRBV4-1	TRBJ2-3	CASSQDPGPPADTQYF
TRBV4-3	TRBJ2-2	CASSQASGRAITGELFF
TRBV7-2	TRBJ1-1	CASSLRASLEAFF
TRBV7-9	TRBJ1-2	CASSKGQPYGYTF
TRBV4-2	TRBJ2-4	CASGGAGNIQYF
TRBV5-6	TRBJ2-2	CASSLELAGNTGELFF
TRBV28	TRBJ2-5	CASTSGQDWGPQETQYF
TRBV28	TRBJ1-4	CASSPPPGPNEKLFF
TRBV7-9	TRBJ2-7	CASSLGTSSEQYF
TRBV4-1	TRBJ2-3	CASSQVGAGKDTQYF
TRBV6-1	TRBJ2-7	CASSASTSGIYEQYF
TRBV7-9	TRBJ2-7	CASSSRQGSVSYEQYF
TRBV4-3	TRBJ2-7	CASSRGQGASYEQYF
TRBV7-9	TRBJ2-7	CASSAWDSGSYEQYF
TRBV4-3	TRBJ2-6	CASSQGGPTFWANVLTF
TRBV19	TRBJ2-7	CASSTDGYEQYF
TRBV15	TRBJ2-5	CATSGPLGQGVQTQYF
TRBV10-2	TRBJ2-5	CASSGQGSETQYF
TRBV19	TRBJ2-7	CASSIGNSGEQYF
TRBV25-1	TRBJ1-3	CASGGFQDTIYF
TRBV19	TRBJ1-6	CASSPGGAGSPLHF